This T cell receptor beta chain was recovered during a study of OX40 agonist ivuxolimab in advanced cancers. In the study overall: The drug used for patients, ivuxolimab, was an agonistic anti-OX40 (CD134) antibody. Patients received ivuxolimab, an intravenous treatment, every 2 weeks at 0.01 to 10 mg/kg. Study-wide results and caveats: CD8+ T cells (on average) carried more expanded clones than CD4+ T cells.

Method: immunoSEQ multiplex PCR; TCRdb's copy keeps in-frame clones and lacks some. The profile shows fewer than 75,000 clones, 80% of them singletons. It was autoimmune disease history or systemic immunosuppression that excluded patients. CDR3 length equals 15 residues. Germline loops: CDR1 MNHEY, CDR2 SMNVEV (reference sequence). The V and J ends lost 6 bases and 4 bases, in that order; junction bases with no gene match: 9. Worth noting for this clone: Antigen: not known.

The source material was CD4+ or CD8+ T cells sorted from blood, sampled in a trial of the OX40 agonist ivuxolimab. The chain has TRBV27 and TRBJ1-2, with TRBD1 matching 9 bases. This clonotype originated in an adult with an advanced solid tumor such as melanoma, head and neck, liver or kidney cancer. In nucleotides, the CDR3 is TGTGCCAGCAGGCCTACAGGGGGCGCGGGCTATGGCTACACCTTC. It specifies CASRPTGGAGYGYTF.